Below are 32 T cell receptor beta chains sequenced from a single sample in a study of blood T cell repertoires in COVID-19. Some clones are missing from TCRdb's copy, which holds only in-frame ones; the method was immunoSEQ multiplex PCR. The data show 200,000 to 250,000 clones, 80% to 85% seen once. The source material was PBMCs or T cells enriched from blood (not recorded which). The source is a woman in her forties who had recovered from COVID-19.

V and J are TRBV11-3 and TRBJ2-2, with D perhaps matching TRBD1 (5 bases). The CDR3 spans 13 residues. V was clipped by 5 bases and J by 4 bases, with 8 bases between them. Per germline, CDR1 SGHNT and CDR2 YENEEA. The CDR3: CASSRRVTGELFF. CDR3 DNA sequence: TGTGCCAGCAGCCGCAGGGTCACCGGGGAGCTGTTTTTT.

J is TRBJ1-4 and V is TRBV30; 8 bases match TRBD1. The CDR3 sequence is 12 residues long. After removal of 8 bases from V and 5 bases from J, the junction contained 4 bases not matched to a gene. Germline V lookup: CDR1 GTSNPN, CDR2 SVGIG (reference sequence). CDR3 in DNA: TGTGCCGGGACAGGCAGGAATGAAAAACTGTTTTTT. Its protein is CAGTGRNEKLFF.

This clone was detected ten times or more. The rearrangement uses TRBV15 and TRBJ2-3, with 7 bases identical to TRBD2. CDR3 length equals 15 residues. The germline V gene has CDR1 LNHNV and CDR2 YYDKDF (reference sequence). With 0 bases clipped from V and 2 bases from J, the junction kept 2 bases outside the gene matches. The CDR3, as DNA: TGTGCCACCAGCAGAGAGCGGGGGAACACAGATACGCAGTATTTT. As protein: CATSRERGNTDTQYF.

This sequence joins TRBV6-5 and TRBJ2-1; 10 bases line up with TRBD2. The CDR3 totals 13 residues. The ends lost 5 bases at V and 10 bases at J; junction bases unmatched: 5. Germline CDR1 is MNHEY and CDR2 is SVGAGI. The CDR3 DNA is TGTGCCAGCAGTATTCTGACTAGCGGGGAGCAGTTCTTC. As protein: CASSILTSGEQFF.

J is TRBJ2-2 and V is TRBV7-2; TRBD2 aligns across 10 bases. The CDR3 contains 16 residues. CDR1 and CDR2 (germline): SGHTA, FQGNSA. The trim removed 2 bases at V and 6 bases at J, leaving 6 bases unmatched. CDR3 DNA: TGTGCCAGCAGCTTATACCTAGCGGGAGCAGCCGGGGAGCTGTTTTTT. This gives the protein CASSLYLAGAAGELFF. The entire variable domain, with the rest obtained from reference TRBV7-2 and TRBJ2-2, is as follows: GAGVSQSPSNKVTEKGKDVELRCDPISGHTALYWYRQSLGQGLEFLIYFQGNSAPDKSGLPSDRFSAERTGGSVSTLTIQRTQQEDSAVYLCASSLYLAGAAGELFFGEGSRLTVL.

Comment on this clone: One end of the junction is discordant with germline, which a read error may explain. The rearrangement uses TRBV5-4 and TRBJ2-4; TRBD1 agrees at 7 bases. CDR1 SGHNT and CDR2 YYREEE come from the germline V gene (reference sequence). The CDR3 runs 13 residues. The DNA of the CDR3 is TGTGCCAGCAGCTCCGGACAGGCCGCGCATACGATCTTC. Translated, it gives CASSSGQAAHTIF.

A single count supports this clone. The chain has TRBV19 and TRBJ2-1; tentatively, D is TRBD2 (6 bases). The germline gives CDR1 LNHDA, CDR2 SQIVND (reference sequence). The CDR3 consists of 12 residues. The V gene lost 5 bases and the J gene lost 6 bases, with 8 bases spanning the gap. The CDR3 DNA reads as TGTGCCAGTAGTGTTAGCGGCAATGAGCAGTTCTTC. Translation gives CASSVSGNEQFF.

In this sample, this clone turned up once. The V gene is TRBV19, the J gene TRBJ2-7; 7 bases are shared with TRBD2. The CDR3 consists of 15 residues. Germline CDR1 is LNHDA and CDR2 is SQIVND (reference sequence). Trimming at V came to 5 bases and at J to 2 bases, leaving 9 bases not matched to a gene. This CDR3 is CASSPGTGGTYEQYF. The CDR3 region has the DNA TGTGCCAGTAGTCCAGGGACCGGGGGGACCTACGAGCAGTACTTC.

The chain employs TRBV7-2 and TRBJ1-6, with D possibly TRBD1 on 5 matching bases. The CDR3 sequence is 13 residues long. The V end was cut by 2 bases, the J end by 7 bases, with 6 bases between. Germline V gene lookup returns CDR1 SGHTA and CDR2 FQGNSA. Written as DNA, the CDR3 is TGTGCCAGCAGCTTACGACAGAATTCACCCCTCCACTTT. It encodes CASSLRQNSPLHF. Combining the CDR3 with reference TRBV7-2 and TRBJ1-6 gives the whole variable domain GAGVSQSPSNKVTEKGKDVELRCDPISGHTALYWYRQSLGQGLEFLIYFQGNSAPDKSGLPSDRFSAERTGGSVSTLTIQRTQQEDSAVYLCASSLRQNSPLHFGNGTRLTVT.

This chain joins TRBV4-3 and TRBJ2-1; 9 bases are a match to TRBD2. Germline lookup yields CDR1 LGHNA and CDR2 YSLEER. The CDR3 covers 15 residues. J was trimmed by 6 bases and V by 6 bases; bases with no gene match: 9. CDR3 nucleotides: TGCGCCAGCAGTGGGCTAGGCGGGAGGGCCAATGAGCAGTTCTTC. Translating gives CASSGLGGRANEQFF.

The chain couples TRBV10-3 to TRBJ2-7; a possible D gene is TRBD1 (6 bases). V gave up 10 bases and J gave up 2 bases, with 18 bases separating them. Germline V gives CDR1 ENHRY, CDR2 SYGVKD. The CDR3 extends over 14 amino acids. The CDR3 DNA is TGTGCCACTTCTAGACAGGACCACCCCTACGAGCAGTACGTC. It is translated as CATSRQDHPYEQYV.

The J gene is TRBJ1-2, the V gene TRBV28; D ambiguous. Trimming removed 8 bases from V and 1 base from J, with 8 bases in between. CDR3 size: 12 residues. Germline lookup yields CDR1 MDHEN and CDR2 SYDVKM. The CDR3 region has the DNA TGTGCCAGCTATGACATTAACTATGGCTACACCTTC. It codes for CASYDINYGYTF.

The chain couples TRBV5-1 to TRBJ1-2; perhaps TRBD1 as D (6 bases). CDR1 SGHRS and CDR2 YFSETQ come from the germline V gene. The CDR3 runs 13 residues. V dropped 4 bases and J dropped 4 bases, with 11 bases sitting between them. The CDR3 is CASSLQDSYGYTF. In DNA, the CDR3 is TGCGCCAGCAGCCTTCAGGACAGCTATGGCTACACCTTC.

The chain recombines TRBV5-1 with TRBJ2-2; possible D gene TRBD1, 5 bases. The CDR3 sequence is 15 residues long. Germline values: CDR1 SGHRS, CDR2 YFSETQ. V was trimmed by 2 bases and J by 1 base, leaving 9 bases between them. The CDR3: CASSLGELNTGELFF. CDR3 bases: TGCGCCAGCAGCTTAGGGGAATTGAACACCGGGGAGCTGTTTTTT.

The chain carries TRBV10-3 and TRBJ1-2, with D tentatively TRBD1 (6 bases). The germline V gene encodes CDR1 ENHRY and CDR2 SYGVKD. The CDR3 extends over 14 amino acids. V shed 3 bases and J shed 2 bases, with 10 bases lying between them. DNA of the CDR3: TGTGCCATCAGTGATTCTGGACAGAACTATGGCTACACCTTC. The encoded protein is CAISDSGQNYGYTF.

This clone showed up just a few times. The genes are TRBV7-2 and TRBJ2-7; D uncertain. There are 14 residues in the CDR3. Germline CDR1 SGHTA, CDR2 FQGNSA. V lost 6 bases, J lost 0 bases, and 12 bases lay in between. CDR3 region: CASSEANPSYEQYF. The CDR3 DNA reads TGTGCCAGCAGTGAGGCTAATCCCTCCTACGAGCAGTACTTC.

The chain employs TRBV29-1 and TRBJ2-2; perhaps TRBD1 as D (5 bases). V lost 5 bases, J lost 4 bases, and 8 bases lay in between. The CDR3 is 12 amino acids. Germline assignment: CDR1 SQVTM and CDR2 ANQGSEA. The CDR3 spells CSVPRVTGELFF. The CDR3 region has the DNA TGCAGCGTTCCCAGGGTCACCGGGGAGCTGTTTTTT.

This chain connects TRBV6-2 or TRBV6-3 to TRBJ2-6, with no clear D. Germline V gene data show CDR1 as MNHEY and CDR2 as SVGEGT. CDR3 length equals 16 residues. Trimming removed 0 bases at V and 0 bases at J, with 6 bases between. Here the CDR3 reads CASSYSGSSGANVLTF. The CDR3 nucleotides are TGTGCCAGCAGTTACTCTGGTAGCTCTGGGGCCAACGTCCTGACTTTC.

This chain links TRBV19 with TRBJ1-1; 12 bases match TRBD1. The germline gives CDR1 LNHDA, CDR2 SQIVND (reference sequence). CDR3 length: 16 amino acids. Trimming cost V 5 bases and J 5 bases; bases outside gene matches: 9. CDR3 sequence (DNA): TGTGCCAGTAGTTCTCCCGGGACAGGGGGCATAACTGAAGCTTTCTTT. It specifies CASSSPGTGGITEAFF.

V usage is TRBV3-1 (or the pseudogene TRBV3-2) and J usage is TRBJ1-2; D is uncertain. From germline, CDR1 is LGHDT and CDR2 YNNKEL (reference sequence). V lost 5 bases, J lost 4 bases, and 14 bases lay in between. CDR3 length equals 14 residues. The CDR3 region is CASSYRGSLYGYTF. CDR3 nucleotides: TGTGCCAGCAGCTACCGGGGTAGCCTCTATGGCTACACCTTC.

The sample holds a few counts of this clone. The chain uses TRBV6-5 and TRBJ1-2; 10 nucleotides agree with TRBD1. The junction had 2 bases not matched to a gene; V was cut back by 0 bases and J by 4 bases. The germline V gene encodes CDR1 MNHEY and CDR2 SVGAGI. The CDR3 sequence is 15 residues long. CDR3 protein: CASSYSTGGSYGYTF. The CDR3 nucleotides are TGTGCCAGCAGTTACTCGACAGGGGGCAGCTATGGCTACACCTTC.

This clone was seen only once. The chain combines TRBV12-3 or TRBV12-4 with TRBJ1-5, with no clear D. With 1 base removed from V and 7 bases from J, the gap between germline ends came to 8 bases. The CDR3 is made up of 13 amino acids. In DNA form, the CDR3 reads TGTGCCAGCAGTTTAGATCTCCGGCAGCCCCAGCATTTT. Its translation: CASSLDLRQPQHF.

V and J are TRBV7-2 and TRBJ2-1, with 10 bases matching TRBD2. The J segment lost 1 base and the V segment lost 1 base, leaving 4 bases of the junction unmatched. This CDR3 is 17 amino acids long. The germline V gene has CDR1 SGHTA and CDR2 FQGNSA. The CDR3 nucleotides read TGTGCCAGCAGCTTAGGACGACTAGCGGGTTCCTACAATGAGCAGTTCTTC. Its translation is CASSLGRLAGSYNEQFF.

The chain links TRBV7-9 to TRBJ1-1; D remains ambiguous. Trimming pared 5 bases from V and 3 bases from J, leaving 10 bases between. The CDR3 runs 13 residues. Germline CDR1 and CDR2: SEHNR and FQNEAQ (reference sequence). This chain's CDR3 is CASSQGGDTEAFF. DNA of the CDR3: TGTGCCAGCAGCCAAGGCGGGGACACTGAAGCTTTCTTT.

The J gene is TRBJ1-1, the V gene TRBV27; weak D call: TRBD1 (6 bases). V was pared by 4 bases and J by 4 bases, with 22 bases between. The CDR3 covers 17 residues. Germline V CDR1 and CDR2: MNHEY, SMNVEV (reference sequence). CDR3 DNA: TGTGCCAGCAGTTCCGGGGGAGGGGGGGCGCGATTCACTGAAGCTTTCTTT. Translated, it gives CASSSGGGGARFTEAFF.

V usage is TRBV11-2 and J usage is TRBJ2-3; a possible D gene is TRBD2 (6 bases). Germline loops: CDR1 SGHAT, CDR2 FQNNGV. The CDR3 spans 16 residues. The ends were cut back, 6 bases at V and 0 bases at J, with 16 bases in the middle. The CDR3 loop reads CASRPHFLASTDTQYF. CDR3 nucleotide sequence: TGTGCCAGCAGACCGCATTTTCTAGCGAGCACAGATACGCAGTATTTT.

The chain uses TRBV6-2 or TRBV6-3 and TRBJ2-7; maybe TRBD2 (6 bases). V lost 4 bases to trimming and J lost 4 bases, with 23 bases between them. The CDR3 has 17 amino acids. The germline CDR1 and CDR2 sequences are MNHEY and SVGEGT. Here the CDR3 DNA reads TGTGCCAGCAGTTCCCTTGCCCTAGGACGGAGGGCTTACGAGCAGTACGTC. Its protein is CASSSLALGRRAYEQYV.

This clone was detected only a few times. J is TRBJ2-3 and V is TRBV11-3, with D perhaps matching TRBD1 (5 bases). V dropped 1 base and J dropped 3 bases, with 8 bases sitting between them. The CDR3 extends over 14 amino acids. Germline CDR1 and CDR2: SGHNT and YENEEA. CDR3 protein: CASSLGRVTDTQYF. CDR3 nucleotide sequence: TGTGCCAGCAGCTTAGGCAGGGTAACAGATACGCAGTATTTT. The full variable domain, its missing parts supplied by reference TRBV11-3 and TRBJ2-3, is EAGVVQSPRYKIIEKKQPVAFWCNPISGHNTLYWYLQNLGQGPELLIRYENEEAVDDSQLPKDRFSAERLKGVDSTLKIQPAELGDSAVYLCASSLGRVTDTQYFGPGTRLTVL.

This chain uses TRBV3-1 (or the pseudogene TRBV3-2) with TRBJ1-1; D is perhaps TRBD1 (5 bases). V lost 1 base and J lost 11, with 11 bases in between. From germline, CDR1 is LGHDT and CDR2 YNNKEL (reference sequence). The CDR3 covers 12 residues. DNA for the CDR3: TGTGCCAGCAGCCAAGGGGGGGATATGGCTTTCTTT. It codes for CASSQGGDMAFF.

The chain recombines TRBV19 with TRBJ2-7; 8 bases align to TRBD2. The CDR3 consists of 15 residues. J lost 3 bases, V lost 5 bases, and 9 bases had no gene match. Per the germline V gene, CDR1 is LNHDA and CDR2 is SQIVND (reference sequence). Here the CDR3 reads CASSPGGDFDYEQYF. The CDR3 nucleotides are TGTGCCAGTAGTCCGGGGGGGGACTTTGACTACGAGCAGTACTTC.

The chain carries TRBV5-1 and TRBJ1-2; 8 bases are shared with TRBD1. The germline gives CDR1 SGHRS, CDR2 YFSETQ. The ends lost 5 bases at V and 5 bases at J; junction bases unmatched: 8. The CDR3 runs to 14 residues. The CDR3: CASSREGQGYGYTF. CDR3 in DNA: TGCGCCAGCAGTCGTGAAGGACAGGGTTATGGCTACACCTTC.

The V gene is TRBV4-1, the J gene TRBJ1-1; possibly TRBD1 for D (5 bases). This CDR3 contains 13 residues. The V gene lost 7 bases and the J gene lost 4 bases, with 13 bases spanning the gap. CDR1 is MGHRA and CDR2 is YSYEKL in the germline V gene. This chain's CDR3 is CASNPQGGTEAFF. Written as DNA, the CDR3 is TGCGCCAGCAACCCTCAGGGAGGCACTGAAGCTTTCTTT.